This paragraph reports one T cell receptor (beta chain). Germline V gene lookup returns CDR1 MDHEN and CDR2 SYDVKM. V shed 6 bases and J 8 bases; nucleotides not matched to a gene: 7. This CDR3 has 15 residues. This specimen comes from a study of blood T cell repertoires in COVID-19. Across the study: COVID-19 samples from acute and convalescent phases originated in the United States, Italy and Spain. The analysed material was cDNA or gDNA that came from T cells, B-cell-depleted T cells, or PBMCs.

Authors' processing steps: Estimates of nucleated cell counts were drawn from the amplification of reference gene primers. The data were produced by immunoSEQ multiplex PCR, yet TCRdb's version contains in-frame clones alone and is incomplete. For V, J and clone size, that table is used; D and trimming come from the DNA. The table includes tens of thousands of clones, roughly 89% detected once. The clonotype originates from a man between 60 and 75 years old with active COVID-19. The genes are TRBV28 and TRBJ2-1; 13 bases line up with TRBD2. Sequenced sample: peripheral blood. The chain's CDR3 is CASSTLAGGSYEQFF. The CDR3, as DNA: TGTGCCAGCAGCACACTAGCGGGGGGGAGTTATGAGCAGTTCTTC.